The 28 T cell receptor beta chains listed next were all sequenced from one sample in a study of cytomegalovirus exposure and HLA in healthy donors. Use of 60 Vbeta and 13 Jbeta primers characterized the PCR. Assay used: immunoSEQ multiplex PCR; TCRdb lists only in-frame clones, some missing. The sample has 85,000 to 130,000 clones; approximately 70% are singletons. Sample: PBMCs. The origin of the receptors is a woman between 18 and 29 years old in good health and CMV-seropositive.

The chain is built from TRBV28 and TRBJ1-2, with D uncertain. The V end lost 4 bases, the J end lost 3 bases, and 3 bases lay between the germline ends. The CDR3 has 11 amino acids. Germline CDR1 is MDHEN and CDR2 is SYDVKM. CDR3 in amino acids: CASSSYYGYTF. The CDR3 coding sequence is TGTGCCAGCAGTTCCTACTATGGCTACACCTTC.

The sample holds a few counts of this clone. This rearrangement joins TRBV6-5 to TRBJ1-4; TRBD1 aligns across 7 bases. Germline values: CDR1 MNHEY, CDR2 SVGAGI. This CDR3 contains 13 residues. J was trimmed by 3 bases and V by 7 bases; bases with no gene match: 2. Here the CDR3 DNA reads TGTGCCAGCACGGACAGGTCTAATGAAAAACTGTTTTTT. This translates into CASTDRSNEKLFF.

V usage is TRBV5-4 and J usage is TRBJ1-2; the D is unclear. With 6 bases removed from V and 6 bases from J, the gap between germline ends came to 24 bases. Germline V gives CDR1 SGHNT, CDR2 YYREEE (reference sequence). The CDR3 contains 16 residues. The CDR3 region is CASTSILERGHHGYTF. CDR3 in DNA: TGTGCCAGCACGAGCATACTCGAACGAGGTCATCATGGCTACACCTTC.

The rearrangement links TRBV28 to TRBJ2-3, with 7 bases lining up with TRBD2. V lost 7 bases to trimming and J lost 0 bases; unmatched junction nucleotides: 7. CDR3 length: 15 residues. CDR1 is MDHEN and CDR2 is SYDVKM in the germline V gene. The chain's CDR3 is CASNGWGGSTDTQYF. CDR3 coding DNA: TGTGCCAGCAACGGATGGGGGGGAAGCACAGATACGCAGTATTTT.

This chain connects TRBV7-2 to TRBJ1-1; TRBD1 might be the D (5 bases). V was pared by 5 bases and J by 0 bases, with 10 bases between. CDR3 size: 14 residues. In germline, CDR1 is SGHTA, CDR2 FQGNSA. CDR3 loop: CASSQGVMNTEAFF. Here the CDR3 DNA reads TGTGCCAGCAGCCAAGGGGTCATGAACACTGAAGCTTTCTTT.

The chain uses TRBV7-2 and TRBJ2-7, with D maybe TRBD1 (5 bases). CDR1 SGHTA and CDR2 FQGNSA come from the germline V gene. V shed 2 bases and J shed 4 bases, with 15 bases lying between them. This CDR3 spans 15 amino acids. As DNA, the CDR3 is TGTGCCAGCAGCTTATCCTCAGGGCTTACGTACGAGCAGTACTTC. Translated, it gives CASSLSSGLTYEQYF.

On this clone itself: Other DNA sequences in this sample translate to the same CDR3. Here the CDR3 reads CASSQETGGERWQYF. CDR3 coding DNA: TGCGCCAGCAGCCAAGAGACAGGGGGCGAACGATGGCAGTACTTC. V usage is TRBV4-1 and J usage is TRBJ2-7; 10 nucleotides match TRBD1. CDR1 MGHRA and CDR2 YSYEKL come from the germline V gene. The V gene end was trimmed by 0 bases and the J gene end by 9 bases; junction bases not matched to a gene: 8. This CDR3 contains 15 residues.

V gene TRBV14 combines with J gene TRBJ1-1, with TRBD1 matching 9 bases. The CDR3 loop spans 18 amino acids. The V and J ends lost 3 bases and 1 base, in that order; junction bases with no gene match: 12. The germline V gene encodes CDR1 SGHDN and CDR2 FVKESK. The CDR3 protein is CASSQGYQPGQGNTEAFF. As DNA, the CDR3 is TGTGCCAGCAGCCAGGGATACCAACCGGGACAGGGGAACACTGAAGCTTTCTTT.

A few counts support this clone. This rearrangement joins TRBV20-1 to TRBJ1-1; no definite D call. Germline V gene sequence: CDR1 DFQATT, CDR2 SNEGSKA (reference sequence). The ends were cut back, 3 bases at V and 1 base at J, with 3 bases in the middle. The CDR3 consists of 11 residues. CDR3: CSARANTEAFF. The CDR3 DNA follows: TGCAGTGCTAGGGCGAACACTGAAGCTTTCTTT.

The V call is TRBV6-5, the J call TRBJ2-5; TRBD2 agrees at 12 bases. V lost 6 bases and J lost 2; bases outside the gene matches: 4. Germline V gene sequence: CDR1 MNHEY, CDR2 SVGAGI. This CDR3 comprises 15 residues. CDR3: CASRTGLAGQETQYF. CDR3 in DNA: TGTGCCAGCAGAACCGGACTAGCGGGGCAAGAGACCCAGTACTTC.

This clone was seen once. The gene calls are TRBV7-2 and TRBJ1-3; D may be TRBD1 (5 bases). From germline, CDR1 is SGHTA and CDR2 FQGNSA. CDR3 length equals 13 residues. The ends were cut back, 5 bases at V and 8 bases at J, with 13 bases in the middle. The DNA for the CDR3 is TGTGCCAGCAGCGCCTATATAGGGGACACCATATATTTT. Protein: CASSAYIGDTIYF.

This clone was seen a few times. The chain links TRBV4-3 to TRBJ1-5; 12 nucleotides agree with TRBD1. The CDR3 extends over 16 amino acids. Germline V lookup: CDR1 LGHNA, CDR2 YSLEER. V gave up 2 bases and J gave up 6 bases; unmatched junction bases: 5. The chain's CDR3 is CASSQMAGQGAQPQHF. Written as DNA, the CDR3 is TGCGCCAGCAGCCAAATGGCGGGACAGGGGGCTCAGCCCCAGCATTTT.

The chain links TRBV2 to TRBJ2-5, with D unclear. CDR3 length equals 14 residues. Germline assignment: CDR1 SNHLY and CDR2 FYNNEI. Deletions cut 4 bases from V and 1 base from J, with 10 bases between. DNA of the CDR3: TGTGCCAGCAGTGGCTCCTCGGTCCAAGAGACCCAGTACTTC. It translates to CASSGSSVQETQYF.

The chain has TRBV27 and TRBJ2-7; D is perhaps TRBD2 (6 bases). V lost 3 bases and J 3 bases, leaving 15 bases between the germline ends. This CDR3 is built from 15 residues. Germline V lookup: CDR1 MNHEY, CDR2 SMNVEV (reference sequence). DNA of the CDR3: TGTGCCAGCAGTTTGGGGGTTGGAGGGGTCTACGAGCAGTACTTC. It is translated as CASSLGVGGVYEQYF.

This chain connects TRBV6-5 to TRBJ2-1; D call uncertain. From germline, CDR1 is MNHEY and CDR2 SVGAGI. Trimming cost V 0 bases and J 8 bases, with 11 bases left between them. The CDR3 extends over 14 amino acids. CDR3: CASSYSISVYEQFF. CDR3 DNA sequence: TGTGCCAGCAGTTACTCGATATCAGTTTATGAGCAGTTCTTC.

V gene TRBV5-6 combines with J gene TRBJ1-2, with 12 bases lining up with TRBD1. The germline V gene encodes CDR1 SGHDT and CDR2 YYEEEE. The V segment lost 4 bases and the J segment 5 bases; nucleotides outside the gene matches: 9. The CDR3 has 16 residues. CDR3 amino acids: CASSPGQGAAEYGYTF. As DNA, the CDR3 is TGTGCCAGCAGCCCGGGACAGGGGGCGGCGGAGTATGGCTACACCTTC.

This chain links TRBV28 with TRBJ2-1; 12 nucleotides agree with TRBD2. The length of the CDR3 is 17 residues. Looked up from germline, CDR1 is MDHEN and CDR2 is SYDVKM. After removal of 1 base from V and 6 bases from J, the junction contained 7 bases not matched to a gene. CDR3: CASSLLAGTSGFNEQFF. The DNA for the CDR3 is TGTGCCAGCAGTTTATTAGCGGGGACTAGCGGGTTCAATGAGCAGTTCTTC. The complete variable domain, with remaining parts taken from reference TRBV28 and TRBJ2-1, reads DVKVTQSSRYLVKRTGEKVFLECVQDMDHENMFWYRQDPGLGLRLIYFSYDVKMKEKGDIPEGYSVSREKKERFSLILESASTNQTSMYLCASSLLAGTSGFNEQFFGPGTRLTVL.

The rearrangement joins TRBV11-2 to TRBJ2-7, with 10 bases matching TRBD2. CDR1 and CDR2 from the germline V gene are SGHAT and FQNNGV. Unmatched junction bases numbered 8, after V lost 3 bases and J lost 0 bases. This CDR3 has 17 amino acids. CDR3 DNA: TGTGCCAGCAGCTTCGGGACTAGCGTATCAAGCTCCTACGAGCAGTACTTC. As protein: CASSFGTSVSSSYEQYF.

The chain carries TRBV30 and TRBJ2-2, with 12 bases that match TRBD2. The ends lost 3 bases at V and 5 bases at J; junction bases unmatched: 13. Per the germline V gene, CDR1 is GTSNPN and CDR2 is SVGIG (reference sequence). The CDR3 totals 18 residues. CDR3: CAWRASGRAGWKTGELFF. CDR3 sequence (DNA): TGTGCCTGGAGGGCTAGCGGGAGGGCCGGGTGGAAAACCGGGGAGCTGTTTTTT.

This chain links TRBV29-1 with TRBJ2-3; 7 bases are a match to TRBD2. V dropped 4 bases and J dropped 4; count of bases not matched to a gene: 8. This CDR3 contains 14 residues. Germline V gives CDR1 SQVTM, CDR2 ANQGSEA. CDR3 protein: CSVVGGRGSDTQYF. CDR3 nucleotides: TGCAGCGTTGTAGGCGGGAGAGGATCAGATACGCAGTATTTT.

Remarks on this clone: Different DNA sequences within this sample yield the same CDR3. CDR3 DNA: TGTGCCAGCAGCGTCCTCACCGGGGAGCTGTTTTTT. Protein: CASSVLTGELFF. This chain joins TRBV9 and TRBJ2-2, with unresolved D. The CDR3 runs 12 residues. CDR1 is SGDLS, CDR2 YYNGEE, per germline. The ends were cut back, 2 bases at V and 4 bases at J, with 3 bases in the middle.

This clone was detected only a few times. This sequence joins TRBV25-1 and TRBJ2-7; 9 bases match TRBD1. The germline V gene encodes CDR1 MGHDK and CDR2 SYGVNS. V lost 4 bases, J lost 0 bases, and 4 bases stayed unmatched. The CDR3 is made up of 15 amino acids. The chain's CDR3 is CASSGKDRGSYEQYF. The CDR3 DNA sequence: TGTGCCAGCAGTGGGAAGGACAGGGGCTCCTACGAGCAGTACTTC.

The J gene is TRBJ1-2, the V gene TRBV19; no definite D call. Germline CDR1 LNHDA, CDR2 SQIVND (reference sequence). The V and J ends lost 0 bases and 4 bases respectively, with 6 bases between them. The CDR3 sequence is 13 residues long. The CDR3 spells CASSIDGSYGYTF. Written as DNA, the CDR3 is TGTGCCAGTAGTATAGATGGCAGCTATGGCTACACCTTC.

This chain links TRBV29-1 with TRBJ1-2, with 11 positions matching TRBD1. Unmatched junction bases numbered 13, after V lost 2 bases and J lost 8 bases. This CDR3 is 16 amino acids long. The germline V gene encodes CDR1 SQVTM and CDR2 ANQGSEA. CDR3 sequence reads: CSVEQGTGGFLRGYTF. For the CDR3, the DNA is TGCAGCGTTGAACAGGGGACAGGGGGTTTCTTAAGGGGCTACACCTTC. Variable domain in full (rest from reference TRBV29-1 and TRBJ1-2): SAVISQKPSRDICQRGTSLTIQCQVDSQVTMMFWYRQQPGQSLTLIATANQGSEATYESGFVIDKFPISRPNLTFSTLTVSNMSPEDSSIYLCSVEQGTGGFLRGYTFGSGTRLTVV.

The J gene is TRBJ2-7, the V gene TRBV29-1; maybe TRBD1 (5 bases). This CDR3 is 13 amino acids long. Germline-derived CDR1 and CDR2 are SQVTM and ANQGSEA. With 4 bases removed from V and 2 bases from J, the gap between germline ends came to 12 bases. CDR3 loop: CSVVVGAAYEQYF. The CDR3, as DNA: TGCAGCGTTGTAGTAGGGGCGGCCTACGAGCAGTACTTC.

The CDR3 here is CSVEDSFSSYNEQFF. As DNA, the CDR3 is TGCAGCGTTGAGGACTCTTTCAGCTCCTACAATGAGCAGTTCTTC. The chain links TRBV29-1 to TRBJ2-1; a weak D match, TRBD2 (5 bases). The CDR3 runs to 15 residues. V was shortened by 3 bases and J by 0 bases, with 12 bases between the two germline ends. The germline gives CDR1 SQVTM, CDR2 ANQGSEA.

The chain recombines TRBV30 with TRBJ2-1; D gene uncertain. Germline CDR1 and CDR2: GTSNPN and SVGIG (reference sequence). Between the trimmed V and J ends, which lost 8 bases and 7 bases, there was a span of 12 bases. This CDR3 comprises 11 residues. The CDR3 nucleotides read TGTGCCCGGTCTAGGATGAATGAGCAGTTCTTC. Translated: CARSRMNEQFF.

The chain carries TRBV13 and TRBJ2-3; perhaps TRBD2 as D (6 bases). The germline V gene encodes CDR1 PRHDT and CDR2 FYEKMQ (reference sequence). CDR3 length equals 15 residues. V shed 4 bases and J shed 0 bases, with 11 bases lying between them. The CDR3 bases are TGTGCCAGCAGCTCCCTCCGGGAGAGCACAGATACGCAGTATTTT. Its protein product is CASSSLRESTDTQYF.